Listed here are 19 T cell receptor beta chains from one sample, sequenced in a study of spatial heterogeneity in lung cancer. Study-wide findings and caveats: Counts that tracked tumor mutation counts were those of expanded intratumoral alpha and beta TCRs.

Time point indicated: sample taken at primary tumor resection. Which antigens these TCRs recognize remains unknown. Using its own MiXCR run on the 5' RACE reads, TCRdb lists one record per CDR3 protein. The sample shows approximately 9,600 distinct CDR3 sequences, 8% of them seen only once. The sample in question was lung tumor tissue, obtained at surgery. The receptor set was obtained from a male donor with early-stage non-small cell lung cancer.

This clonotype was counted many times. The gene calls are TRBV25-1 and TRBJ2-1; the match to TRBD1 covers 7 bases. J was trimmed by 7 bases and V by 7 bases; bases with no gene match: 10. CDR1 is MGHDK, CDR2 SYGVNS, per germline. The CDR3 spans 14 residues. The CDR3 spells CASTLGTVRNEQFF. The CDR3 nucleotides are TGTGCCAGCACCCTAGGGACAGTTCGAAATGAGCAGTTCTTC.

There are many counts of this clonotype. The chain is built from TRBV20-1 and TRBJ1-6; 7 bases are shared with TRBD1. After removal of 1 base from V and 0 bases from J, the junction contained 6 bases not matched to a gene. Per germline, CDR1 DFQATT and CDR2 SNEGSKA (reference sequence). The CDR3 is made up of 17 amino acids. In DNA form, the CDR3 reads TGCAGTGCTAGAGCTAACAGGGGAAGCTCCTATAATTCACCCCTCCACTTT. Encoded protein: CSARANRGSSYNSPLHF.

The CDR3 region has the DNA TGTGCCAGTAGTACCCCGGGACAGGGAGGAGAGACCCAGTACTTC. Translated: CASSTPGQGGETQYF. The chain combines TRBV19 with TRBJ2-5; 9 bases align to TRBD1. The CDR3 sequence is 15 residues long. Germline loops: CDR1 LNHDA, CDR2 SQIVND (reference sequence). The ends lost 4 bases at V and 4 bases at J; junction bases unmatched: 7.

A remark on this clonotype: A much larger clone lies a single base off, so this may be a read error. The rearrangement links TRBV10-3 to TRBJ1-5, with D possibly TRBD1 on 5 matching bases. The germline V gene has CDR1 ENHRY and CDR2 SYGVKD. Trimming removed 8 bases from V and 0 bases from J, with 35 bases in between. The CDR3 is made up of 22 amino acids. The CDR3: CAIADPRDSYPLSPHSNQPQHF. The CDR3 bases are TGTGCCATCGCCGACCCCCGGGACTCCTATCCGCTTAGCCCCCATAGCAATCAGCCCCAGCATTTT.

This clonotype appeared many times. This chain uses TRBV6-1 with TRBJ1-6, with unresolved D. V dropped 2 bases and J dropped 4 bases, with 9 bases sitting between them. CDR1 is MNHNS and CDR2 is SASEGT in the germline V gene. CDR3 length: 15 amino acids. In nucleotides, the CDR3 is TGTGCCAGCAGTGAATTTGCTGGATATAATTCACCCCTCCACTTT. Its protein is CASSEFAGYNSPLHF.

This clonotype was recorded only once. J is TRBJ2-7 and V is TRBV20-1; a possible D gene is TRBD2 (6 bases). V was clipped by 1 base and J by 0 bases, with 13 bases between them. The germline gives CDR1 DFQATT, CDR2 SNEGSKA (reference sequence). This CDR3 has 15 residues. The CDR3 spells CSARVAAGTSYEQYF. CDR3 sequence (DNA): TGCAGTGCTAGAGTGGCCGCGGGAACCTCCTACGAGCAGTACTTC.

This clonotype showed up many times. This chain's CDR3 is CASSPALSSQHF. In DNA form, the CDR3 reads TGTGCCAGCAGTCCCGCTTTGTCATCCCAGCATTTT. The chain joins TRBV12-3 or TRBV12-4 to TRBJ1-5; no clear D gene. The CDR3 loop spans 12 amino acids. V lost 5 bases and J 11 bases, leaving 13 bases between the germline ends.

This clonotype was observed a handful of times. This chain links TRBV11-3 with TRBJ2-3, with 8 nucleotides matching TRBD2. V dropped 5 bases and J dropped 6; count of bases not matched to a gene: 10. CDR1 and CDR2 (germline): SGHNT, YENEEA. This CDR3 contains 15 residues. CDR3 protein: CASSPGGGGLDTQYF. The CDR3 DNA is TGTGCCAGCAGCCCAGGCGGCGGGGGGCTGGATACGCAGTATTTT.

This clonotype was counted a few times. V is TRBV6-1 and J is TRBJ2-1; no clear D gene. Between the trimmed V and J ends, which lost 6 bases and 4 bases, there was a span of 19 bases. Germline CDR1 and CDR2: MNHNS and SASEGT. The CDR3 spans 16 residues. The CDR3 sequence is CASSPRLVPIYNEQFF. The CDR3 DNA reads as TGTGCCAGCAGCCCCCGGCTAGTCCCTATTTACAATGAGCAGTTCTTC.

The V gene is TRBV7-9, the J gene TRBJ2-2; TRBD1 agrees at 7 bases. V shed 9 bases and J 5 bases; nucleotides not matched to a gene: 3. CDR3 length equals 12 residues. Germline CDR1 reads SEHNR; CDR2 reads FQNEAQ (reference sequence). DNA for the CDR3: TGTGCCAGGGCGACAGGGACCGGGGAGCTGTTTTTT. It is translated as CARATGTGELFF.

CDR3 amino acids: CASSLGGLAAPYNEQFF. The CDR3, as DNA: TGTGCCAGCAGCTTGGGGGGACTAGCGGCCCCCTACAATGAGCAGTTCTTC. The chain couples TRBV11-2 to TRBJ2-1; 11 nucleotides line up with TRBD2. Germline CDR1 SGHAT, CDR2 FQNNGV. The CDR3 has 17 residues. V gave up 3 bases and J gave up 2 bases; unmatched junction bases: 6.

A few counts support this clonotype. V gene TRBV10-3 combines with J gene TRBJ2-7; 12 positions match TRBD1. The trim removed 2 bases at V and 4 bases at J, leaving 3 bases unmatched. CDR1 is ENHRY, CDR2 SYGVKD, per germline. This CDR3 has 15 amino acids. The CDR3 DNA follows: TGTGCCATCAGTGAGGGGGACAGGGGGCCGTACGAGCAGTACTTC. This codes for CAISEGDRGPYEQYF.

The table lists this clonotype with many counts. The V call is TRBV29-1, the J call TRBJ2-1; perhaps TRBD1 as D (6 bases). Trimming cost V 4 bases and J 0 bases, with 13 bases left between them. The CDR3 covers 15 residues. Germline V gives CDR1 SQVTM, CDR2 ANQGSEA. Here the CDR3 reads CSVGGGPSSYNEQFF. CDR3 sequence (DNA): TGCAGCGTTGGAGGGGGACCCAGCTCCTACAATGAGCAGTTCTTC.

This clonotype ranks as medium-sized. The chain's CDR3 is CASSPPILGAQETQYF. In nucleotides, the CDR3 is TGTGCCAGCAGCCCCCCGATCCTAGGGGCACAAGAGACCCAGTACTTC. The chain is built from TRBV7-9 and TRBJ2-5; maybe TRBD1 (5 bases). The germline V gene has CDR1 SEHNR and CDR2 FQNEAQ (reference sequence). This CDR3 region has 16 residues. V was trimmed by 5 bases and J by 2 bases, leaving 18 bases between them.

In this sample, this clonotype is medium-sized (0.01 to 0.1%). CDR3 sequence (DNA): TGTGCCAGCAGCTCCGGGAGGGCGGGAACCGGGGAGCTGTTTTTT. This codes for CASSSGRAGTGELFF. V is TRBV7-8 and J is TRBJ2-2, with TRBD2 matching 8 bases. CDR1 and CDR2 from the germline V gene are SGHVS and FQNEAQ. With 4 bases clipped from V and 5 bases from J, the junction kept 6 bases outside the gene matches. CDR3 length equals 15 residues.

The table lists this clonotype with many counts. The chain combines TRBV25-1 with TRBJ2-7, with no clear D. Deletions cut 5 bases from V and 6 bases from J, with 17 bases between. This CDR3 has 14 residues. Germline V CDR1 and CDR2: MGHDK, SYGVNS. The CDR3 nucleotides read TGTGCCAGCAGTCCAGTGGCACCCCTCGGCGAGCAGTACTTC. It translates to CASSPVAPLGEQYF.

This clonotype was picked up many times. The chain recombines TRBV4-2 with TRBJ2-5; tentatively, D is TRBD2 (6 bases). This CDR3 has 15 amino acids. The germline CDR1 and CDR2 sequences are LGHNA and YNFKEQ. Trimming pared 0 bases from V and 5 bases from J, leaving 13 bases between. CDR3 sequence reads: CASSQDPGESETQYF. The DNA of the CDR3 is TGTGCCAGCAGCCAAGATCCGGGGGAGTCGGAGACCCAGTACTTC.

Ten or more counts support this clonotype. The V call is TRBV21-1, the J call TRBJ1-5; TRBD1 was called by the table and not checked on the DNA. TRBV21-1 is classified as a pseudogene. This CDR3 has 15 amino acids. This CDR3 reads CASSIPDRSYQPQHF. CDR3 nucleotide sequence: TGTGCCAGCAGCATACCGGACAGGTCGTATCAGCCCCAGCATTTT.

This clonotype ranks as medium-sized. The chain couples TRBV7-2 to TRBJ1-6; D is ambiguous. The germline CDR1 and CDR2 sequences are SGHTA and FQGNSA. The CDR3 extends over 14 amino acids. Deletions cut 1 base from V and 7 bases from J, with 8 bases between. The CDR3 here is CASSLDWQNSPLHF. For the CDR3, the DNA is TGTGCCAGCAGCTTAGATTGGCAGAATTCACCCCTCCACTTT.